These 30 T cell receptor beta chains share one sample of origin, sequenced in a study of beta chain features in type 1 diabetes. Isolated RNA was reverse transcribed in full, so expressed TCRB transcripts were sequenced. Measured with immunoSEQ multiplex PCR; TCRdb has only the in-frame clones, and not every one. This repertoire shows fewer than 200,000 clones, 10% found once; its top ten account for more than 0.4%. Overall study results and limits: Shortening of TCRB CDR3s, moderate but significant, appeared in all four CD4+ subsets of Type 1 diabetes patients.

Which antigens these TCRs recognize remains unknown. Sequencing input: central memory CD4+ T cells from blood. The receptors shown here come from a man aged 25-45 years with type 1 diabetes.

This clone was recorded a few times. V usage is TRBV18 and J usage is TRBJ2-7; TRBD1 might be the D (6 bases). Germline V gene lookup returns CDR1 KGHSH and CDR2 LQKENI. The CDR3 consists of 16 residues. The V and J ends lost 3 bases and 7 bases respectively, with 22 bases between them. CDR3 region: CASSPQPPGTSLEQYF. The CDR3 nucleotides read TGTGCCAGCTCACCTCAACCCCCCGGGACATCCTTGGAGCAGTACTTC.

This clone was counted ten times or more. The chain is built from TRBV14 and TRBJ2-1, with 12 bases that match TRBD2. The CDR3 is 16 residues long. The trim removed 0 bases at V and 6 bases at J, leaving 3 bases unmatched. CDR1 is SGHDN and CDR2 is FVKESK in the germline V gene. In nucleotides, the CDR3 is TGTGCCAGCAGCCAAGAGACTAGCGGGGGATTCAATGAGCAGTTCTTC. Residues: CASSQETSGGFNEQFF.

The chain uses TRBV18 and TRBJ2-7; the D gene is possibly TRBD2 (7 bases). CDR1 KGHSH and CDR2 LQKENI come from the germline V gene. Trimming left V 3 bases short and J 7 bases short, with 22 bases between. The CDR3 covers 16 residues. CDR3 nucleotides: TGTGCCAGCTCACCGAGACGGGACACCACCGGGGGGGAGCAGTACTTC. Translated, it gives CASSPRRDTTGGEQYF.

Many counts were recorded for this clone. The gene calls are TRBV7-9 and TRBJ2-3; D gene unclear. The CDR3 has 15 amino acids. Trimming removed 5 bases from V and 4 bases from J, with 16 bases in between. Germline V CDR1 and CDR2: SEHNR, FQNEAQ (reference sequence). The CDR3 nucleotides are TGTGCCAGCAGCCCTAAGAAGCGCATCTCAGATACGCAGTATTTT. This gives the protein CASSPKKRISDTQYF.

This clone was counted between two and nine times. The chain employs TRBV4-1 and TRBJ1-1; perhaps TRBD1 as D (5 bases). V lost 6 bases and J lost 1, with 15 bases in between. CDR3 length: 15 amino acids. The germline V gene has CDR1 MGHRA and CDR2 YSYEKL. The CDR3 nucleotides are TGCGCCAGCAGGCGAGCAGGGTTGAGGAACACTGAAGCTTTCTTT. Translation: CASRRAGLRNTEAFF.

The chain carries TRBV5-4 and TRBJ1-1, with TRBD1 as a possible D gene (5 bases). Trimming left V 4 bases short and J 1 base short, with 8 bases between. Germline CDR1 is SGHNT and CDR2 is YYREEE (reference sequence). The CDR3 loop spans 13 amino acids. The CDR3 DNA reads TGTGCCAGCAGCGACAGAACGAACACTGAAGCTTTCTTT. It is translated as CASSDRTNTEAFF.

The chain recombines TRBV28 with TRBJ1-1; 7 bases fit TRBD1. Germline V gives CDR1 MDHEN, CDR2 SYDVKM. Trimming at V came to 8 bases and at J to 0 bases, leaving 9 bases not matched to a gene. The CDR3 length is 15 residues. The CDR3 sequence: CASGNPDRVNTEAFF. The CDR3 nucleotides are TGTGCCAGCGGCAATCCCGACAGGGTGAACACTGAAGCTTTCTTT.

The sample holds a few counts of this clone. The V and J genes are TRBV7-2 and TRBJ2-3, with D uncertain. The germline V and J ends were trimmed by 5 bases and 6 bases, with 12 bases remaining between them. The CDR3 extends over 13 amino acids. CDR1 is SGHTA and CDR2 is FQGNSA in the germline V gene. CDR3 in DNA: TGTGCCAGCAGCCCCCGTCAGTTGGATACGCAGTATTTT. Translating it yields CASSPRQLDTQYF.

This chain connects TRBV4-2 to TRBJ2-5; TRBD2 agrees at 12 bases. With the DNA end fitting TRBJ2-7 better, the J assignment may be wrong. Germline values: CDR1 LGHNA, CDR2 YNFKEQ. CDR3 length: 16 amino acids. CDR3 residues: CASSQYGLAGRNEQYF. The DNA of the CDR3 is TGTGCCAGCAGCCAATATGGACTAGCGGGAAGGAACGAGCAGTACTTC.

The chain has TRBV4-3 and TRBJ2-3; 10 positions match TRBD2. V trimming: 1 base; J trimming: 6 bases; junction bases outside the gene matches: 7. The CDR3 is 16 amino acids. CDR1 and CDR2 (germline): LGHNA, YSLEER. The CDR3 reads CASSQGSSGRSDTQYF. The DNA for the CDR3 is TGCGCCAGCAGCCAAGGAAGTAGCGGGAGGTCGGATACGCAGTATTTT.

This clone has just a few counts. V usage is TRBV7-9 and J usage is TRBJ2-3; D is perhaps TRBD2 (6 bases). Trimming left V 5 bases short and J 0 bases short, with 12 bases between. Germline V gene data show CDR1 as SEHNR and CDR2 as FQNEAQ (reference sequence). The CDR3 extends over 15 amino acids. The DNA for the CDR3 is TGTGCCAGCAGCCAAGCCGGGAGAAGCACAGATACGCAGTATTTT. Its protein product is CASSQAGRSTDTQYF. Using reference TRBV7-9 and TRBJ2-3 for the parts outside the CDR3, the full variable domain is DTGVSQNPRHKITKRGQNVTFRCDPISEHNRLYWYRQTLGQGPEFLTYFQNEAQLEKSRLLSDRFSAERPKGSFSTLEIQRTEQGDSAMYLCASSQAGRSTDTQYFGPGTRLTVL.

The rearrangement uses TRBV2 and TRBJ2-1, with D perhaps TRBD2 (6 bases). Germline CDR1 is SNHLY and CDR2 is FYNNEI. Deletions cut 6 bases from V and 8 bases from J, with 8 bases between. The CDR3 has 11 residues. This CDR3 is CASSGGYEQFF. In DNA, the CDR3 is TGTGCCAGCAGCGGAGGGTATGAGCAGTTCTTC.

This clone has more than one count but fewer than ten. This chain's CDR3 is CASSLERISYNEQFF. The CDR3 region has the DNA TGCGCCAGCAGCTTGGAGAGAATTTCCTACAATGAGCAGTTCTTC. The rearrangement links TRBV5-1 to TRBJ2-1; D is unresolved. V shed 0 bases and J shed 1 base, with 8 bases lying between them. Per the germline V gene, CDR1 is SGHRS and CDR2 is YFSETQ. This CDR3 contains 15 residues.

In this sample, this clone turned up a few times. The rearrangement uses TRBV9 and TRBJ1-2, with D hard to call. CDR3 length equals 14 residues. Trimming cost V 6 bases and J 4 bases, with 16 bases left between them. Germline V CDR1 and CDR2: SGDLS, YYNGEE. The CDR3 is CASTRENSLYGYTF. The CDR3 nucleotides are TGTGCCAGCACCAGAGAGAACAGTCTCTATGGCTACACCTTC.

Only a few counts were recorded for this clone. V usage is TRBV5-4 and J usage is TRBJ2-1, with 13 positions matching TRBD2. V shed 4 bases, J shed 4 bases, and the junction held 2 bases outside the gene matches. CDR3 length: 15 residues. Germline V gene lookup returns CDR1 SGHNT and CDR2 YYREEE (reference sequence). The CDR3 protein is CASSPTSGRYNEQFF. CDR3 sequence (DNA): TGTGCCAGCAGCCCGACTAGCGGGAGGTACAATGAGCAGTTCTTC.

The gene calls are TRBV28 and TRBJ2-1; 12 nucleotides match TRBD2. Germline V gene lookup returns CDR1 MDHEN and CDR2 SYDVKM. Losses at the gene ends were 7 bases for V and 9 bases for J; bases not matched to a gene: 13. The length of the CDR3 is 16 residues. The DNA of the CDR3 is TGTGCCAGCACCACATCTTCTAGCGGGAGGGCGAGTGAGCAGTTCTTC. It codes for CASTTSSSGRASEQFF.

This sequence joins TRBV7-2 and TRBJ2-5; the D gene is possibly TRBD1 (5 bases). Trimming stripped 1 base from V and 0 bases from J, with 12 bases between. This CDR3 comprises 16 residues. The germline V gene has CDR1 SGHTA and CDR2 FQGNSA. The CDR3 nucleotides read TGTGCCAGCAGCTTAGGGCAGGGAATAAACCAAGAGACCCAGTACTTC. Protein product: CASSLGQGINQETQYF.

The chain links TRBV28 to TRBJ1-2; D not resolved. Germline V gene sequence: CDR1 MDHEN, CDR2 SYDVKM. V shed 6 bases and J shed 3 bases, with 5 bases lying between them. This CDR3 spans 11 amino acids. The CDR3 DNA reads TGTGCCAGCAGCCAGTACTATGGCTACACCTTC. This gives the protein CASSQYYGYTF.

This clone was detected ten times or more. The rearrangement uses TRBV4-3 and TRBJ2-6; D is unresolved. Deletions cut 0 bases from V and 3 bases from J, with 6 bases between. This CDR3 comprises 15 residues. Germline CDR1 reads LGHNA; CDR2 reads YSLEER. The CDR3 loop is CASSQDGRGANVLTF. CDR3 nucleotide sequence: TGCGCCAGCAGCCAAGATGGGCGTGGGGCCAACGTCCTGACTTTC.

This chain uses TRBV28 with TRBJ2-6, with 8 bases aligning to TRBD1. The trim removed 2 bases at V and 3 bases at J, leaving 6 bases unmatched. CDR1 is MDHEN, CDR2 SYDVKM, per germline. The CDR3 is 17 amino acids. Here the CDR3 reads CASSLTQGAGGANVLTF. Here the CDR3 DNA reads TGTGCCAGCAGTTTAACCCAGGGGGCGGGTGGGGCCAACGTCCTGACTTTC.

This clone was recorded a few times. The V call is TRBV4-2, the J call TRBJ2-3; 10 nucleotides match TRBD2. CDR3 length equals 16 residues. Germline-derived CDR1 and CDR2 are LGHNA and YNFKEQ. The trim removed 0 bases at V and 6 bases at J, leaving 6 bases unmatched. The CDR3 coding sequence is TGTGCCAGCAGCCAAGATCGAAGCGGGAGGGGTGATACGCAGTATTTT. It specifies CASSQDRSGRGDTQYF.

The chain recombines TRBV5-1 with TRBJ2-1, with TRBD1 identical over 7 bases. Trimming removed 5 bases from V and 10 bases from J; junction bases left unmatched: 9. The CDR3 contains 13 residues. Looked up from germline, CDR1 is SGHRS and CDR2 is YFSETQ. CDR3 bases: TGCGCCAGCAGATTAAATGGACAGGTCGAGCAGTTCTTC. Translating it yields CASRLNGQVEQFF.

In this sample, this clone turned up a few times. V and J are TRBV2 and TRBJ2-1; 9 bases are shared with TRBD2. Per germline, CDR1 SNHLY and CDR2 FYNNEI. The junction had 6 bases not matched to a gene; V was cut back by 3 bases and J by 3 bases. This CDR3 spans 16 amino acids. Written as DNA, the CDR3 is TGTGCCAGCAGTGAGGGGCTAGCGGGGAACTACAATGAGCAGTTCTTC. This translates into CASSEGLAGNYNEQFF.

This rearrangement joins TRBV5-4 to TRBJ2-1; D is perhaps TRBD2 (6 bases). The germline V and J ends were trimmed by 1 base and 4 bases, with 15 bases remaining between them. This CDR3 is built from 16 residues. The germline gives CDR1 SGHNT, CDR2 YYREEE (reference sequence). CDR3 sequence reads: CASSLSPSDAYNEQFF. CDR3 in DNA: TGTGCCAGCAGCTTGAGTCCTAGCGATGCATACAATGAGCAGTTCTTC.

The V and J genes are TRBV28 and TRBJ1-5; no clear D. The germline gives CDR1 MDHEN, CDR2 SYDVKM. The CDR3 runs to 12 residues. V lost 3 bases and J 7 bases, leaving 7 bases between the germline ends. CDR3 loop: CASSFVGQPQHF. The CDR3 DNA follows: TGTGCCAGCAGTTTCGTTGGCCAGCCCCAGCATTTT.

The V gene is TRBV9, the J gene TRBJ2-7, with D tentatively TRBD2 (7 bases). Germline CDR1 is SGDLS and CDR2 is YYNGEE. This CDR3 comprises 17 residues. Trimming took 3 bases from V and 4 from J, leaving 23 bases between them. DNA for the CDR3: TGTGCCAGCAGCGAGGGAGAGGGGGGCGGGAGATCGTACGAGCAGTACTTC. It codes for CASSEGEGGGRSYEQYF. Complete variable domain (other parts from reference TRBV9 and TRBJ2-7): DSGVTQTPKHLITATGQRVTLRCSPRSGDLSVYWYQQSLDQGLQFLIQYYNGEERAKGNILERFSAQQFPDLHSELNLSSLELGDSALYFCASSEGEGGGRSYEQYFGPGTRLTVT.

The V gene is TRBV28, the J gene TRBJ2-1, with 11 positions matching TRBD2. The J segment lost 7 bases and the V segment lost 6 bases, leaving 11 bases of the junction unmatched. In germline, CDR1 is MDHEN, CDR2 SYDVKM. This CDR3 region has 16 residues. The CDR3 protein is CASSLFIAGGRNEQFF. CDR3 nucleotides: TGTGCCAGCAGCCTCTTTATAGCGGGAGGGCGGAATGAGCAGTTCTTC. The full variable domain, rest sourced from reference TRBV28 and TRBJ2-1, is DVKVTQSSRYLVKRTGEKVFLECVQDMDHENMFWYRQDPGLGLRLIYFSYDVKMKEKGDIPEGYSVSREKKERFSLILESASTNQTSMYLCASSLFIAGGRNEQFFGPGTRLTVL.

The chain carries TRBV28 and TRBJ1-5; 8 positions agree with TRBD1. There are 15 residues in the CDR3. V was clipped by 8 bases and J by 2 bases; unmatched bases: 8. Germline CDR1 is MDHEN and CDR2 is SYDVKM. CDR3 region: CASGAGGQGNQPQHF. Here the CDR3 DNA reads TGTGCCAGCGGGGCAGGGGGACAGGGCAATCAGCCCCAGCATTTT. Using reference TRBV28 and TRBJ1-5 for the parts outside the CDR3, the full variable domain is DVKVTQSSRYLVKRTGEKVFLECVQDMDHENMFWYRQDPGLGLRLIYFSYDVKMKEKGDIPEGYSVSREKKERFSLILESASTNQTSMYLCASGAGGQGNQPQHFGDGTRLSIL.

A few counts support this clone. V usage is TRBV13 and J usage is TRBJ1-1; 9 bases align to TRBD1. In germline, CDR1 is PRHDT, CDR2 FYEKMQ (reference sequence). The CDR3 spans 15 residues. V was pared by 5 bases and J by 1 base, with 5 bases of the junction left unmatched. The CDR3 DNA follows: TGTGCCAGCAGCGCTGGACAGGGGCGGAACACTGAAGCTTTCTTT. Translated: CASSAGQGRNTEAFF.

V usage is TRBV7-9 and J usage is TRBJ1-2; possible D gene TRBD1, 5 bases. The CDR3 loop spans 13 amino acids. CDR1 is SEHNR and CDR2 is FQNEAQ in the germline V gene (reference sequence). The V end lost 5 bases, the J end lost 7 bases, and 14 bases lay between the germline ends. CDR3 coding DNA: TGTGCCAGCAGCCTTAGGGGTGACAGTGGCTACACCTTC. It specifies CASSLRGDSGYTF.